A single TCR beta chain is shown here with its context. Its antigen is unknown. The data are from a study of cytomegalovirus exposure and HLA in healthy donors. Study context: Tens of millions of unique TCR sequences came from HLA-typed donors in an early release.

Study-level findings and limits: Upon later analysis, TCR association rates were observed to vary by HLA locus, being highest for DRB1 and lowest for HLA-C. Data from an earlier analysis indicated that most TCR beta V segments were productive either about 87% or about 30% of the time.

The primer mix had 60 Vbeta and 13 Jbeta primers. This table comes from immunoSEQ multiplex PCR, and its TCRdb copy is limited to in-frame clones, with some not included. The sample totals tens of thousands of clones. The V gene lost 5 bases and the J gene lost 2 bases, with 16 bases spanning the gap. The CDR3 is 15 residues long. CDR1 is MNHNS, CDR2 SASEGT, per germline. The sequencing sample was made of PBMCs. The source is a man between 40 and 49 years old in good health and CMV-seronegative. This chain links TRBV6-1 with TRBJ2-7; D perhaps matches TRBD1 (6 bases). Here the CDR3 reads CASSMGAEPPYEQYF. Here the CDR3 DNA reads TGTGCCAGCAGTATGGGGGCGGAGCCCCCCTACGAGCAGTACTTC.